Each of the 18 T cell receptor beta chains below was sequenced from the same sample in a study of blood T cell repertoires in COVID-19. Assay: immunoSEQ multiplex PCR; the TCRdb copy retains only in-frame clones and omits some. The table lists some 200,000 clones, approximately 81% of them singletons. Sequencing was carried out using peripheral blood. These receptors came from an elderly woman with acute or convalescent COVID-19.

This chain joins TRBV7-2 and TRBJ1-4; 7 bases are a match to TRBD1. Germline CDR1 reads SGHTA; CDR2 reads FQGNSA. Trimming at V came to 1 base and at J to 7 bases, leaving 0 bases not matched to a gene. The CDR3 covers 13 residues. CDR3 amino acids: CASSLDRGEKLFF. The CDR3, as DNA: TGTGCCAGCAGCTTAGACAGGGGTGAAAAACTGTTTTTT.

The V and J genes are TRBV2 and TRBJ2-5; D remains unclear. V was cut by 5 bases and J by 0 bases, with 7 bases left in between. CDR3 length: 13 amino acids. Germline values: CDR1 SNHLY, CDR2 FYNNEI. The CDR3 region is CASSIGYQETQYF. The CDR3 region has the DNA TGTGCCAGCAGTATCGGTTACCAAGAGACCCAGTACTTC.

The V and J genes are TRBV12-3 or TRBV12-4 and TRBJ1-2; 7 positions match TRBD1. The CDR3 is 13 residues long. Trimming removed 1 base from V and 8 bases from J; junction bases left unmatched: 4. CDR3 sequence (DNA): TGTGCCAGCAGTTTAGGACAGGGTAACGGCTACACCTTC. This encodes CASSLGQGNGYTF.

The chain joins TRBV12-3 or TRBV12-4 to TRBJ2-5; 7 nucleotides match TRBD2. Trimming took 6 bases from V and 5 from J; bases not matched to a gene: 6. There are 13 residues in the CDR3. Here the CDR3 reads CASSFGTKETQYF. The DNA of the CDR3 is TGTGCCAGCAGCTTCGGGACTAAGGAGACCCAGTACTTC.

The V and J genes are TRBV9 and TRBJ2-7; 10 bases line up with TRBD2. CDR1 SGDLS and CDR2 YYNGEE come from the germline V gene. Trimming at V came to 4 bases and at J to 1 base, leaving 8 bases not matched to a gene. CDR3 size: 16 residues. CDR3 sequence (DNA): TGTGCCAGCAGCCCTCACTCTAGCGGGAGTTCCTACGAGCAGTACTTC. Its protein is CASSPHSSGSSYEQYF.

The CDR3 protein is CASSDRQGALNSPLHF. Written as DNA, the CDR3 is TGTGCCAGCAGTGATCGGCAGGGGGCTTTGAATTCACCCCTCCACTTT. This rearrangement joins TRBV25-1 to TRBJ1-6; 8 bases map to TRBD1. V was clipped by 3 bases and J by 7 bases; unmatched bases: 8. This CDR3 is built from 16 residues. Germline V gene lookup returns CDR1 MGHDK and CDR2 SYGVNS.

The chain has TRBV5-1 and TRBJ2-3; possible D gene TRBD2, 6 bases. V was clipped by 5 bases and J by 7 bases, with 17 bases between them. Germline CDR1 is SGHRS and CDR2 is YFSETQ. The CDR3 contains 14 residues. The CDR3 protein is CASSSGTSRNTQYF. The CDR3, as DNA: TGCGCCAGCAGTTCCGGGACTTCGAGGAATACGCAGTATTTT.

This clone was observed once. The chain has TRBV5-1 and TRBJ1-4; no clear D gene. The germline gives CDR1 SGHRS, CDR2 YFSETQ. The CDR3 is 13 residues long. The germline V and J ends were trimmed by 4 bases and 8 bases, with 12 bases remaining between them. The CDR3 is CASSPLTSEKLFF. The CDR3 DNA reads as TGCGCCAGCAGCCCACTGACAAGCGAAAAACTGTTTTTT.

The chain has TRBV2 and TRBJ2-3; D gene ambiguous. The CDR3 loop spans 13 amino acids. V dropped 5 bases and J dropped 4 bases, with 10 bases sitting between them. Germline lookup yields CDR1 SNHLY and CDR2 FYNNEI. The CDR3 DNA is TGTGCCAGCAGTTGGCAGGCATCAGATACGCAGTATTTT. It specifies CASSWQASDTQYF.

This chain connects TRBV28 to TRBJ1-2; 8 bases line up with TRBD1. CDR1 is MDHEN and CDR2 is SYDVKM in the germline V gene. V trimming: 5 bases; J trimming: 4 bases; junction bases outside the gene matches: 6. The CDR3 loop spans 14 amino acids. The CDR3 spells CASSPSDRVYGYTF. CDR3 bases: TGTGCCAGCAGTCCGTCGGACAGGGTCTATGGCTACACCTTC.

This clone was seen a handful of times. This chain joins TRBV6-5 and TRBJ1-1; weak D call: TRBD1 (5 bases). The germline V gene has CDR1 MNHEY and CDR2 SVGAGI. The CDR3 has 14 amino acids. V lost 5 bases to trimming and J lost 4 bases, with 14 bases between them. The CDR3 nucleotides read TGTGCCAGCAGTCCACAGGTATCTCCCACTGAAGCTTTCTTT. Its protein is CASSPQVSPTEAFF.

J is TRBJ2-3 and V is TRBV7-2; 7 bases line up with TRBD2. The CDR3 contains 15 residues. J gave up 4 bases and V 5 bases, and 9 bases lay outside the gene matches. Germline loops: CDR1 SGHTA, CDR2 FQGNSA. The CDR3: CASSPRLATPDTQYF. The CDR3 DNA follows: TGTGCCAGCAGCCCCCGACTAGCTACCCCAGATACGCAGTATTTT.

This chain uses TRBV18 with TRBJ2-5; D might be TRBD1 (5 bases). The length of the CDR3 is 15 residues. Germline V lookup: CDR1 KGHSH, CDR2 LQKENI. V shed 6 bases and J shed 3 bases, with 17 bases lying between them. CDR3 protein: CASSPAQGFKETQYF. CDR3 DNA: TGTGCCAGCTCCCCAGCCCAGGGTTTCAAAGAGACCCAGTACTTC.

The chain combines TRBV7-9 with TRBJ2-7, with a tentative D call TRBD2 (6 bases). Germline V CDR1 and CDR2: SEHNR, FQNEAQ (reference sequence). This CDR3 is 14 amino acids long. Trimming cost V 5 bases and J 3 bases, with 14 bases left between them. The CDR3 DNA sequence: TGTGCCAGCAGCCCATGGGGGGAGCTCTACGAGCAGTACTTC. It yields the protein CASSPWGELYEQYF.

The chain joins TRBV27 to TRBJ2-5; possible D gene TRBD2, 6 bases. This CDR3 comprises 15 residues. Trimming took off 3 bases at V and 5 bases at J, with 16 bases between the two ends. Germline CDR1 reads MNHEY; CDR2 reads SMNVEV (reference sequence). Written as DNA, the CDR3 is TGTGCCAGCAGTTTCTCTACTAGCCCAGGGGAGACCCAGTACTTC. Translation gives CASSFSTSPGETQYF.

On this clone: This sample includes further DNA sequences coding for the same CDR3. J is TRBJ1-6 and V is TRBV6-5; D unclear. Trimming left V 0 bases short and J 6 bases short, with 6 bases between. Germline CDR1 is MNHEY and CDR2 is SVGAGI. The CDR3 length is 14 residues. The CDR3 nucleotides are TGTGCCAGCAGTTACTCGGAGTTTAATTCACCCCTCCACTTT. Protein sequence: CASSYSEFNSPLHF.

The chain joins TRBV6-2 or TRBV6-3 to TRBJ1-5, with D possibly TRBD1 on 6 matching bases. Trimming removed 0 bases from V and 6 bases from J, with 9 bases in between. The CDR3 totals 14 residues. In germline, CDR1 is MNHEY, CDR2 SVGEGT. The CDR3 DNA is TGTGCCAGCAGTTACTCCAGGGGTGCTCAGCCCCAGCATTTT. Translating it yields CASSYSRGAQPQHF.

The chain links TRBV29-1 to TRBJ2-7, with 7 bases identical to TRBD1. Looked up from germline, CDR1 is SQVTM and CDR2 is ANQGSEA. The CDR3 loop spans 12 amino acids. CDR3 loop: CASRDSSYEQYF. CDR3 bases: TGCGCGAGCAGGGACAGCTCCTACGAGCAGTACTTC.